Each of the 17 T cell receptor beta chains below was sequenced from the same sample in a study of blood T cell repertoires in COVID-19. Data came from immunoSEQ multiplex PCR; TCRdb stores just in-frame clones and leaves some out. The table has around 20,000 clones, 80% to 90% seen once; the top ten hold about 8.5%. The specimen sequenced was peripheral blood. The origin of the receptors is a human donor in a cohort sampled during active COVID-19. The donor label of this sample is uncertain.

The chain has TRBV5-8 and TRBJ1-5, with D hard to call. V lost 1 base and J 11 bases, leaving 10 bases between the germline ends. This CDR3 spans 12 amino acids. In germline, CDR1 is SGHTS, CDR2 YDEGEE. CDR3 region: CASSLRSGAQHF. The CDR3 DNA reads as TGTGCCAGCAGCTTGCGGAGTGGAGCCCAGCATTTT. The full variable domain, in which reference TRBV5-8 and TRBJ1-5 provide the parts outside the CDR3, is EAGVTQSPTHLIKTRGQQATLRCSPISGHTSVYWYQQALGLGLQFLLWYDEGEERNRGNFPPRFSGRQFPNYSSELNVNALELEDSALYLCASSLRSGAQHFGDGTRLSIL.

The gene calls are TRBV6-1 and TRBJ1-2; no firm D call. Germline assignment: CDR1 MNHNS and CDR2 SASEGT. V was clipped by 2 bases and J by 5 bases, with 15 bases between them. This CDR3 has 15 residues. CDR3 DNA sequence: TGTGCCAGCAGTGAAAGCGTGGAAGCGGGGTATGGCTACACCTTC. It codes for CASSESVEAGYGYTF.

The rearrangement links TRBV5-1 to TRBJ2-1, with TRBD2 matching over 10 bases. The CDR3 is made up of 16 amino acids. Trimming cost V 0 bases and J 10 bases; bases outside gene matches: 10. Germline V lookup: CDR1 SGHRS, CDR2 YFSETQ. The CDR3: CASSLAGSGRAGEQFF. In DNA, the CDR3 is TGCGCCAGCAGCTTGGCAGGCAGCGGGAGGGCCGGGGAGCAGTTCTTC. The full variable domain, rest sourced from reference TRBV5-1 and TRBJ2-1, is KAGVTQTPRYLIKTRGQQVTLSCSPISGHRSVSWYQQTPGQGLQFLFEYFSETQRNKGNFPGRFSGRQFSNSRSEMNVSTLELGDSALYLCASSLAGSGRAGEQFFGPGTRLTVL.

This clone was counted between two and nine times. The DNA for the CDR3 is TGTGCCAGCAGCTTACCTTTACGAAGACTAGCGGGAGGGGCCGAGCAGTACTTC. Encoded protein: CASSLPLRRLAGGAEQYF. J is TRBJ2-7 and V is TRBV11-2, with 14 bases aligning to TRBD2. V lost 2 bases and J lost 6; bases outside the gene matches: 12. This CDR3 is built from 18 residues. Per the germline V gene, CDR1 is SGHAT and CDR2 is FQNNGV. The variable domain in full, with the rest retrieved from reference TRBV11-2 and TRBJ2-7, is EAGVAQSPRYKIIEKRQSVAFWCNPISGHATLYWYQQILGQGPKLLIQFQNNGVVDDSQLPKDRFSAERLKGVDSTLKIQPAKLEDSAVYLCASSLPLRRLAGGAEQYFGPGTRLTVT.

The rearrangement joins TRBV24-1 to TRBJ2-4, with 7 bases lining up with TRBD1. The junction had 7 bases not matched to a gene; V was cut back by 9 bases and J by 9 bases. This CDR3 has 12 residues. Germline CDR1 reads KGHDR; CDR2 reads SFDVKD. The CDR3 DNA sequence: TGTGCCACCGGAGGACAGGCTGGCATTCAGTACTTC. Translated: CATGGQAGIQYF.

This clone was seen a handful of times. DNA for the CDR3: TGTGCCAGCACCCCAAAACAAGGGGGCCACACTGAAGCTTTCTTT. Its translation is CASTPKQGGHTEAFF. The rearrangement uses TRBV3-1 (or the pseudogene TRBV3-2) and TRBJ1-1; 7 bases fit TRBD1. Per germline, CDR1 LGHDT and CDR2 YNNKEL (reference sequence). Trimming cost V 7 bases and J 3 bases; bases outside gene matches: 11. CDR3 length equals 15 residues.

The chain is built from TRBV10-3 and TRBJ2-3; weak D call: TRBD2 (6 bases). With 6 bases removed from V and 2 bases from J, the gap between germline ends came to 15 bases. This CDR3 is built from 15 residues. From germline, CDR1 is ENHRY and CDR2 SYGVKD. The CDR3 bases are TGTGCCATCAGAGCTAGCGAGTTTACCACAGATACGCAGTATTTT. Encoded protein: CAIRASEFTTDTQYF.

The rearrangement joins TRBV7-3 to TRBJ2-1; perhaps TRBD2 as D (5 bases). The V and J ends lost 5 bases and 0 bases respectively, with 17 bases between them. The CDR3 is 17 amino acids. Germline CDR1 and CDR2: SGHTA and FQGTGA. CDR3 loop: CASSPGSGRSSYNEQFF. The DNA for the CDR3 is TGTGCCAGCAGCCCGGGTTCTGGGAGAAGCTCCTACAATGAGCAGTTCTTC.

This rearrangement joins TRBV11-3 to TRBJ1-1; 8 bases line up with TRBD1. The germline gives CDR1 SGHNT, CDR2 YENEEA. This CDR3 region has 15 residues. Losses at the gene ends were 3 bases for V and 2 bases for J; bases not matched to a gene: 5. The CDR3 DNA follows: TGTGCCAGCAGCTTTAACAGGGGGTTTAACACTGAAGCTTTCTTT. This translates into CASSFNRGFNTEAFF. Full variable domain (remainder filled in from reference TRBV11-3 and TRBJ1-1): EAGVVQSPRYKIIEKKQPVAFWCNPISGHNTLYWYLQNLGQGPELLIRYENEEAVDDSQLPKDRFSAERLKGVDSTLKIQPAELGDSAVYLCASSFNRGFNTEAFFGQGTRLTVV.

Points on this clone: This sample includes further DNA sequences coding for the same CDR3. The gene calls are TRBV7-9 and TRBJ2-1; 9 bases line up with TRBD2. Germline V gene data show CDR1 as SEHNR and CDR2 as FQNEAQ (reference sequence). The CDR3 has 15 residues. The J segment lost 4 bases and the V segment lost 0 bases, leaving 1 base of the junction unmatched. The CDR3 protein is CASSLALAGYNEQFF. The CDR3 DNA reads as TGTGCCAGCAGCTTAGCCCTAGCGGGATACAATGAGCAGTTCTTC.

CDR3 coding DNA: TGTGCCAGCAGTGAAGTTGGATTGAGGGCAGATACGCAGTATTTT. It yields the protein CASSEVGLRADTQYF. This chain connects TRBV2 to TRBJ2-3; D might be TRBD2 (5 bases). CDR3 length: 15 amino acids. Germline CDR1 reads SNHLY; CDR2 reads FYNNEI. The germline V and J ends were trimmed by 1 base and 4 bases, with 12 bases remaining between them.

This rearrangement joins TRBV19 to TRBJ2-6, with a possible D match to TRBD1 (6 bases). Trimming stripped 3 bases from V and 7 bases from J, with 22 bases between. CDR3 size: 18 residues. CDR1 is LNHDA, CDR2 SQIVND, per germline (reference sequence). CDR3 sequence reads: CASSIHSLSQGAANVLTF. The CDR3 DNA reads TGTGCCAGTAGTATCCATTCACTGTCACAGGGTGCTGCCAACGTCCTGACTTTC.

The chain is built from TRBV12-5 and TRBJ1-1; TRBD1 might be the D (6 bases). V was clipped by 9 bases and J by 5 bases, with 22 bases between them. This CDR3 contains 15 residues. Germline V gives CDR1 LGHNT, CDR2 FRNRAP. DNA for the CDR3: TGTGCTAGGCAAAAAACGGGACACAACCGGACTGAAGCTTTCTTT. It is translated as CARQKTGHNRTEAFF.

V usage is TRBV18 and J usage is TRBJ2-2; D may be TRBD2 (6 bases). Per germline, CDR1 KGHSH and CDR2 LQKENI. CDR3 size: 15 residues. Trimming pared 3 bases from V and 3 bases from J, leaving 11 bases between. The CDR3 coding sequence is TGTGCCAGCTCACCTCAAGGGACTCACACCGGGGAGCTGTTTTTT. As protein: CASSPQGTHTGELFF.

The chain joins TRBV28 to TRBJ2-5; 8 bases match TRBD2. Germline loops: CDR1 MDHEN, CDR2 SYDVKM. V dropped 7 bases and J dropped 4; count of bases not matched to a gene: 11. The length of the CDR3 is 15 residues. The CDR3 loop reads CASTPRGAGVETQYF. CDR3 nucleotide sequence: TGTGCCAGCACCCCCCGTGGAGCGGGAGTAGAGACCCAGTACTTC.

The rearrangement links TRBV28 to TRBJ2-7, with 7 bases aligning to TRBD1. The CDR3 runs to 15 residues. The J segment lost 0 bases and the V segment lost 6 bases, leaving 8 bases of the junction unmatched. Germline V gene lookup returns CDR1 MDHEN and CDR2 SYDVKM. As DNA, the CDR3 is TGTGCCAGCAGAGAGGACAGGCCTGACTCCTACGAGCAGTACTTC. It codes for CASREDRPDSYEQYF.

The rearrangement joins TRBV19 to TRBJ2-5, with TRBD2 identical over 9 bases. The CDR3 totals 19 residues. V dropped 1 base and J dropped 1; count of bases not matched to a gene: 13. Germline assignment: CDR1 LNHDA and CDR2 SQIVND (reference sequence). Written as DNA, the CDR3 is TGTGCCAGTAGTATAGGAGTGGCGGGAGGGCCGGGTGGCCAAGAGACCCAGTACTTC. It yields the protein CASSIGVAGGPGGQETQYF.